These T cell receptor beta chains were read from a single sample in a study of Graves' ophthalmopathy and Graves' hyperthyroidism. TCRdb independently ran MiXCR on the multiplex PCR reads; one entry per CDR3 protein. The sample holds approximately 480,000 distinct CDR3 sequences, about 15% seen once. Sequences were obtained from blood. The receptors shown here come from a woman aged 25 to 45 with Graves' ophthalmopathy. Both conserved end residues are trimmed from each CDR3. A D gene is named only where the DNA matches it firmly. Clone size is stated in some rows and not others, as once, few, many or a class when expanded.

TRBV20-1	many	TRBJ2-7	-	SETRWGEQY
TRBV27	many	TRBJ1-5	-	ASSIRGVGNQPQH
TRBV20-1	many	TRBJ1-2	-	SARDPGMLGYGYT
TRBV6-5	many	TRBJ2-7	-	ASGRDHEQY
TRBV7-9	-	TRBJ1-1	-	ASSLAGQNTEAF
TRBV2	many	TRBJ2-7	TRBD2	ASTLAGDRTYEQY
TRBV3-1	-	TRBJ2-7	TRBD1	ASSHGRGLGYEQY
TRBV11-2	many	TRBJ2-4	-	ASSPIGLPIQY
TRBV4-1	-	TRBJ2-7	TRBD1	ASAHVGQGSHRFWEQY
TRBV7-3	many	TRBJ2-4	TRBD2	ASSLTGTSGTKNIKY
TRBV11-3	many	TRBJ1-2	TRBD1	ASSNDRVNYGYT
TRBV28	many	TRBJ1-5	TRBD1	ASNLGQGMGQPQH
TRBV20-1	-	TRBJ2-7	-	SARGTVAYEQY
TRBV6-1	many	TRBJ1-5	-	ASSPRQMSNQPQH
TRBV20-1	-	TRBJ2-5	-	SASDVGQGGETQY
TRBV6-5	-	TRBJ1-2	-	ASSSAAGYGYT
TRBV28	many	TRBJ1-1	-	ASSPPARLPEAF
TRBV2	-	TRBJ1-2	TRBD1	ASRGDRKGLGYGYT
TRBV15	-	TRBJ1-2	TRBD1	ATSSGGQSYGYT
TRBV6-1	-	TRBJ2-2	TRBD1	SSSLGQAGEPF
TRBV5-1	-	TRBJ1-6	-	ASSLGGPQHNSPLH
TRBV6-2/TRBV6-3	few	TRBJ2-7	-	ASSPRHSSYEQY
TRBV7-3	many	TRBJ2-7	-	ASSPYLGAYEQY
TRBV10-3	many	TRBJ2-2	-	ALSGELNTGELF
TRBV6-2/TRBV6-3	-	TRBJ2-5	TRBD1	ASSPLGTGFTETQY
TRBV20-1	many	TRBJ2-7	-	SAQTRKEQY
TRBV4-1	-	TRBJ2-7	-	ASSQDVGVFGHEQY
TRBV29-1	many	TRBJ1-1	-	SVGNQGMNTEAF
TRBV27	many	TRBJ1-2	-	ATHTYYGYT